This entry lists 4 T cell receptor beta chains sequenced from one sample in a study of T cell changes during pregnancy in multiple sclerosis (dated by TCRdb to the late 2010s). Receptor libraries were prepared by the immunoSEQ multiplex PCR assay. Sourced from immuneACCESS, this table was stored by TCRdb with only in-frame sequences that have V and J called. A share of the clones is absent; for the studies checked, an unresolved V gene accounts for under half, and the remainder has no known explanation. This sample has around 60,000 clones in its table, and roughly 87% of those were observed once. The top ten clones comprise 1.5% to 2% of the sample. Sequencing was performed on peripheral blood, taken in the first trimester of pregnancy. Receptors originate from a female donor with multiple sclerosis, enrolled in a pregnancy study.

CDR3 sequence (DNA): TGTGCCAGCAGCTATAGCCCCTACGAGCAGTACTTC. The encoded protein is CASSYSPYEQYF. The rearrangement joins TRBV7-2 to TRBJ2-7; D is unresolved. V was pared by 4 bases and J by 2 bases, with 6 bases between. Germline CDR1 is SGHTA and CDR2 is FQGNSA. The CDR3 length is 12 residues. The full variable domain, rest sourced from reference TRBV7-2 and TRBJ2-7, is GAGVSQSPSNKVTEKGKDVELRCDPISGHTALYWYRQSLGQGLEFLIYFQGNSAPDKSGLPSDRFSAERTGGSVSTLTIQRTQQEDSAVYLCASSYSPYEQYFGPGTRLTVT.

The CDR3 loop is CASSQGGIAYEQYF. The CDR3, as DNA: TGCGCCAGCAGCCAAGGAGGGATTGCCTACGAGCAGTACTTC. The V call is TRBV4-1, the J call TRBJ2-7, with D perhaps matching TRBD2 (5 bases). This CDR3 is 14 amino acids long. Between the trimmed V and J ends, which lost 1 base and 2 bases, there was a span of 9 bases. From germline, CDR1 is MGHRA and CDR2 YSYEKL.

The V gene is TRBV7-2, the J gene TRBJ2-5; D gene ambiguous. The V gene's germline CDR1 is SGHTA and CDR2 FQGNSA. The CDR3 contains 13 residues. With 1 base removed from V and 5 bases from J, the gap between germline ends came to 8 bases. The CDR3: CASSLERLETQYF. The DNA of the CDR3 is TGTGCCAGCAGCTTAGAGAGGCTGGAGACCCAGTACTTC.

The genes are TRBV7-9 and TRBJ2-1; 11 bases match TRBD2. The CDR3 has 16 residues. V gave up 4 bases and J gave up 7 bases; unmatched junction bases: 9. The V gene's germline CDR1 is SEHNR and CDR2 FQNEAQ (reference sequence). The CDR3 sequence is CASSYQGLAAPNEQFF. The CDR3 nucleotides are TGTGCCAGCAGCTACCAGGGACTAGCGGCGCCTAATGAGCAGTTCTTC.